The entry below gives a single T cell receptor (beta chain) sequence along with its context. Its antigen is undetermined. This sample is drawn from a study of T cell responses to AZD1222 COVID-19 vaccine. Overall study: Pooling of second doses given at about 4 or about 12 weeks was done. Points from the study as a whole: CD4 TCRs linked to vaccination spanned spike, dominating at 160-218 and 743-854. Vaccination with two AZD1222 doses was followed by a rise in Spike-specific TCR breadth and depth.

The CDR3 consists of 17 residues. V was shortened by 3 bases and J by 1 base, with 18 bases between the two germline ends. CDR1 and CDR2 from the germline V gene are MDHEN and SYDVKM. Clones were sequenced by immunoSEQ multiplex PCR, and TCRdb holds only the in-frame ones, with some missing. In the table there are approximately 140,000 clones, around 89% of which are singletons. This sequence joins TRBV28 and TRBJ1-1, with D uncertain. Sequenced here: peripheral blood, sampled on day 0 of AZD1222 vaccination. The receptor was derived from an adult in good health. CDR3 nucleotides: TGTGCCAGCAGTTTGACGGCCCCCGCTAAACGGAACACTGAAGCTTTCTTT. Residues: CASSLTAPAKRNTEAFF.